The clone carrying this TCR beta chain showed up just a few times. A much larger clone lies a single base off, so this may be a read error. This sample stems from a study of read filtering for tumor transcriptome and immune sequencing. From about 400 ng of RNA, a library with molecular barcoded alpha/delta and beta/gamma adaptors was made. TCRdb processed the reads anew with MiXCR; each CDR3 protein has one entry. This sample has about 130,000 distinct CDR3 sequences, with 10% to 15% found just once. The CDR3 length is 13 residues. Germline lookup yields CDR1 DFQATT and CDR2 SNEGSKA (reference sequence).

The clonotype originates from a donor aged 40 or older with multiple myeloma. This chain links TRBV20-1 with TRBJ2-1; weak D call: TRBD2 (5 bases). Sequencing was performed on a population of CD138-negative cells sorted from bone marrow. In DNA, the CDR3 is TGCAGTGCTAGGATCGGACTCTACAATGGGCAGTTCTTC. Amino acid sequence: CSARIGLYNGQFF.